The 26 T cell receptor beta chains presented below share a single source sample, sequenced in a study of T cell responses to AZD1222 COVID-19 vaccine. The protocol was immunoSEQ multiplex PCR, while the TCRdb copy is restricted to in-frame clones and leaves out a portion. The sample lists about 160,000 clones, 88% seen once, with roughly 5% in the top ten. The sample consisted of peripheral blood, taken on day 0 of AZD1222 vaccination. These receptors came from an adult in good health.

The CDR3 here is CASSSGTGATGYTF. CDR3 bases: TGTGCCAGCAGCTCCGGGACAGGGGCAACTGGCTACACCTTC. The V gene is TRBV5-8, the J gene TRBJ1-2; 10 bases match TRBD1. Germline V gene data show CDR1 as SGHTS and CDR2 as YDEGEE. CDR3 length equals 14 residues. With V trimmed by 3 bases and J by 7 bases, 6 bases remained unmatched.

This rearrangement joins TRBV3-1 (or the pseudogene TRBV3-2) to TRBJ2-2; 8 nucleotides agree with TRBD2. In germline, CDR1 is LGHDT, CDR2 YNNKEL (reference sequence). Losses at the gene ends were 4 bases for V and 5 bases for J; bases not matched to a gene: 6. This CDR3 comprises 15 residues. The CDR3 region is CASSLYPSGTGELFF. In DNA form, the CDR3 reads TGTGCCAGCAGCCTGTACCCTAGCGGGACCGGGGAGCTGTTTTTT.

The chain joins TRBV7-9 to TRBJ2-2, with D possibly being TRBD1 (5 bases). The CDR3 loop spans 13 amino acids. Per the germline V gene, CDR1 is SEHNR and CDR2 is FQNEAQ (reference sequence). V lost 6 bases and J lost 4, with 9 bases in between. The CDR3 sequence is CASSQGITGELFF. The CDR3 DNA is TGTGCCAGCAGTCAGGGAATCACCGGGGAGCTGTTTTTT.

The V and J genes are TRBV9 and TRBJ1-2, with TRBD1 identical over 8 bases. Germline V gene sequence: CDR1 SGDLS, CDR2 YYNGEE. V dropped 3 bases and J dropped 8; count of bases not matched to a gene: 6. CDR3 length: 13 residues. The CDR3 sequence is CASSDQGARGYTF. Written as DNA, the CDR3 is TGTGCCAGCAGCGACCAGGGGGCCCGGGGCTACACCTTC.

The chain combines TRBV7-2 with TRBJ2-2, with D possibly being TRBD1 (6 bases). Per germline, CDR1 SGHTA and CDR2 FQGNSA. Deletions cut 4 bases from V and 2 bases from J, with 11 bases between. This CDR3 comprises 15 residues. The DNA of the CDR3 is TGTGCCAGCAGCTCCCGGACAGAAAACACCGGGGAGCTGTTTTTT. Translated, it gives CASSSRTENTGELFF.

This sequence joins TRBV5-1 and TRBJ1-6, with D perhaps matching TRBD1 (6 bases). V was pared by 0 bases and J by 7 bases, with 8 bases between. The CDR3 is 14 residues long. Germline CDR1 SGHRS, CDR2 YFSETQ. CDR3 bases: TGCGCCAGCAGCTTGGCAGGGGCGAATTCACCCCTCCACTTT. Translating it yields CASSLAGANSPLHF.

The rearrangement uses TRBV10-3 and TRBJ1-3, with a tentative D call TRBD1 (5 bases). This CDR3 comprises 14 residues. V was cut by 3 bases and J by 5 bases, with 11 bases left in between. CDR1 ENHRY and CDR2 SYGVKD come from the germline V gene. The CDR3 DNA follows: TGTGCCATCAGTGAACAGGTTGGGAGAAACACCATATATTTT. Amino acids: CAISEQVGRNTIYF.

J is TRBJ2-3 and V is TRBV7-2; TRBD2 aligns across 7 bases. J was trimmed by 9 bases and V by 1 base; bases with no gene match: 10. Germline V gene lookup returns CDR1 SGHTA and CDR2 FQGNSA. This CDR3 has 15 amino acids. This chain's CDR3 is CASSLDVTGRGTQYF. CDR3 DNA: TGTGCCAGCAGCTTAGATGTGACTGGGAGGGGAACGCAGTATTTT.

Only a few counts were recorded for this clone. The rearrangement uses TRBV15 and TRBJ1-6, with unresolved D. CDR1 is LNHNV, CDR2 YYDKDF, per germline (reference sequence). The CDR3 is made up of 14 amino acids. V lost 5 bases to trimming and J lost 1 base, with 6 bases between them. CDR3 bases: TGTGCCACCAGCGGCTTTTCCTATAATTCACCCCTCCACTTT. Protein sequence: CATSGFSYNSPLHF.

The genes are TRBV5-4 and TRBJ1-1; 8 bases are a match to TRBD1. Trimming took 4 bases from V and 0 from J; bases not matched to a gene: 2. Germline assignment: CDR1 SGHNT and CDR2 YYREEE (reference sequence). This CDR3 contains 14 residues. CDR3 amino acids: CASSPTGVNTEAFF. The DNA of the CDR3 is TGTGCCAGCAGCCCGACAGGGGTGAACACTGAAGCTTTCTTT.

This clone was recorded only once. CDR3 sequence (DNA): TGTGCCAGCAGCAGGTGGACAGGGGGCGGCACTGAAGCTTTCTTT. Translation: CASSRWTGGGTEAFF. This chain connects TRBV5-6 to TRBJ1-1; 11 bases map to TRBD1. This CDR3 is built from 15 residues. V shed 4 bases, J shed 4 bases, and the junction held 6 bases outside the gene matches. Germline CDR1 is SGHDT and CDR2 is YYEEEE.

The CDR3 bases are TGTGCCAGCAGCTTTCTGAGCGGACAAGAGACCCAGTACTTC. This translates into CASSFLSGQETQYF. The V and J genes are TRBV7-7 and TRBJ2-5; a possible D gene is TRBD2 (5 bases). CDR1 SSHAT and CDR2 FNYEAQ come from the germline V gene (reference sequence). The CDR3 totals 14 residues. Trimming took off 3 bases at V and 2 bases at J, with 10 bases between the two ends.

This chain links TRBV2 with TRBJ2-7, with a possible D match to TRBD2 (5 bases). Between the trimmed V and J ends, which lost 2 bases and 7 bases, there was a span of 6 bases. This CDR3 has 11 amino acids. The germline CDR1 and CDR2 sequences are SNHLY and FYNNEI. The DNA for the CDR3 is TGTGCCAGCAGTGAAAGGAGGGAGCAGTACTTC. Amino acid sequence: CASSERREQYF.

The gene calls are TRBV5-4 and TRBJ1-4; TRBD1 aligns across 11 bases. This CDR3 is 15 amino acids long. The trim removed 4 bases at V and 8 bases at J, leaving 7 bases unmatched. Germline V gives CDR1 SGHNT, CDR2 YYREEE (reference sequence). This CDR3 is CASSTGQGAREKLFF. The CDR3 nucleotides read TGTGCCAGCAGCACCGGACAGGGGGCGCGCGAAAAACTGTTTTTT.

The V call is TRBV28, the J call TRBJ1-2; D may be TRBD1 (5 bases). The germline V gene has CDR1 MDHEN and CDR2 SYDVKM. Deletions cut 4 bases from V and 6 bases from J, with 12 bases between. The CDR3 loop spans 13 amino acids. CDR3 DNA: TGTGCCAGCAGTTGGGGGGGACGCGATGGCTACACCTTC. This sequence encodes CASSWGGRDGYTF.

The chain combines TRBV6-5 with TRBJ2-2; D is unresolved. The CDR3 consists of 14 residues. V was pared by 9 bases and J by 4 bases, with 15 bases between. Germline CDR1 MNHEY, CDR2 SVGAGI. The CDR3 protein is CASFTVDSTGELFF. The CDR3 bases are TGTGCCAGTTTCACAGTAGACTCCACCGGGGAGCTGTTTTTT.

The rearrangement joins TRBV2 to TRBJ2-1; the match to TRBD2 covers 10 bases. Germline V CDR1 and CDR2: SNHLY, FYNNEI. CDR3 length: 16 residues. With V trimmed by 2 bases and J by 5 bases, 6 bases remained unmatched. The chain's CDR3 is CASSEWGTSADNEQFF. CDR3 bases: TGTGCCAGCAGTGAATGGGGGACTAGCGCCGACAATGAGCAGTTCTTC. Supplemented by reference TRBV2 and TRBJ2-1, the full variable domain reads EPEVTQTPSHQVTQMGQEVILRCVPISNHLYFYWYRQILGQKVEFLVSFYNNEISEKSEIFDDQFSVERPDGSNFTLKIRSTKLEDSAMYFCASSEWGTSADNEQFFGPGTRLTVL.

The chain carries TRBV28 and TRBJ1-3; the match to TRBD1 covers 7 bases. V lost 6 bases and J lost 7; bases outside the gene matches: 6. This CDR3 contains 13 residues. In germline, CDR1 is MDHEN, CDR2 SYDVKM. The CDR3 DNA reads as TGTGCCAGCAGGAGACAGGGTGGCAACACCATATATTTT. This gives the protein CASRRQGGNTIYF.

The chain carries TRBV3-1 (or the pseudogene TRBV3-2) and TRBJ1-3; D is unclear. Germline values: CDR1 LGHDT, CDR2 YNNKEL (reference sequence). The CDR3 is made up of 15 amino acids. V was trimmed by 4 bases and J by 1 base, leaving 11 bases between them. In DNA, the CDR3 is TGTGCCAGCAGCCGAGGTGTTCTGTCTGGAAACACCATATATTTT. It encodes CASSRGVLSGNTIYF.

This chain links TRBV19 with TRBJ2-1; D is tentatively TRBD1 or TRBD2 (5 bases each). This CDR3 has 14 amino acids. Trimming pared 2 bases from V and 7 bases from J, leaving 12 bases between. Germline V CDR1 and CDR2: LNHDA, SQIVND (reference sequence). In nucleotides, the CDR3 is TGTGCCAGTAGTATAATGGGGGTTGGGAATGAGCAGTTCTTC. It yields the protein CASSIMGVGNEQFF.

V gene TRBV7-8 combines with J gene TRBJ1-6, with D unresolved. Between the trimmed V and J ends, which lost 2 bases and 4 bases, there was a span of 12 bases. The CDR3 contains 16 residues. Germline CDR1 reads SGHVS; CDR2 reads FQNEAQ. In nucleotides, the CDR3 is TGTGCCAGCAGCTTACGGTGGACGGCATATAATTCACCCCTCCACTTT. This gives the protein CASSLRWTAYNSPLHF.

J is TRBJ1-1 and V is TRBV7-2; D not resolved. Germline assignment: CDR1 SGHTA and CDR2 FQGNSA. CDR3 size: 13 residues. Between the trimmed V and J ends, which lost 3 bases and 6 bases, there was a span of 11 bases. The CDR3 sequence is CASSFEGLAEAFF. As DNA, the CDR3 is TGTGCCAGCAGCTTCGAGGGATTGGCTGAAGCTTTCTTT.

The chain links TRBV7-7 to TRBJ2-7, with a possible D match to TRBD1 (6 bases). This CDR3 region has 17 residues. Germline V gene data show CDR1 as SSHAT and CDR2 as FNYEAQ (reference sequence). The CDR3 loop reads CAKFIRGGDLDSYEQYF. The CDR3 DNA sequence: TGTGCTAAGTTCATCCGAGGGGGAGACTTAGACTCCTACGAGCAGTACTTC.

The DNA for the CDR3 is TGTGCCAGCAGTTACACCCAGGGGGCGCGATACGGACTGTTTTTT. Amino acid sequence: CASSYTQGARYGLFF. J is TRBJ1-4 and V is TRBV6-5; 8 bases are shared with TRBD1. Trimming removed 2 bases from V and 13 bases from J; junction bases left unmatched: 12. There are 15 residues in the CDR3. CDR1 and CDR2 (germline): MNHEY, SVGAGI.

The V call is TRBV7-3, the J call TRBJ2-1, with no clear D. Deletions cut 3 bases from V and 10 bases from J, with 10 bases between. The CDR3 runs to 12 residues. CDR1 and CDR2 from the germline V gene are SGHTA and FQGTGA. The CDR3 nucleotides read TGTGCCAGCAGCTTCACTGTCGGGGAGCAGTTCTTC. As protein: CASSFTVGEQFF.

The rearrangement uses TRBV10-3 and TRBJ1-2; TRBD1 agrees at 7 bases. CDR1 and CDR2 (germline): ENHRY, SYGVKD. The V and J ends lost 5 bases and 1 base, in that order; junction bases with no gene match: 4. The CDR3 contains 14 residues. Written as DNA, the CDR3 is TGTGCCATCAGTTCGAACAGGGGTAACTATGGCTACACCTTC. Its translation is CAISSNRGNYGYTF.